The next 31 T cell receptor beta chains were all read from a single sample in a study of blood T cells in healthy people across ages. Sample-barcoded 5' priming and a J-beta primer mix drove a second PCR of roughly 6 to 12 cycles. TCRdb independently ran MiXCR on the 5' RACE reads; one entry per CDR3 protein. The sample holds some 1.5 million distinct CDR3 sequences; roughly 30% are singletons and the top ten take less than 9.5%. The sample taken for sequencing was blood. The receptors shown here come from a woman aged 25 to 45 in good health.

CDR3 region: CSASPKTVPGKDEQYF. The CDR3 coding sequence is TGCAGTGCTAGCCCCAAAACGGTCCCGGGAAAGGACGAGCAGTACTTC. J is TRBJ2-7 and V is TRBV20-1, with D possibly being TRBD2 (5 bases). The CDR3 has 16 residues. Germline V gives CDR1 DFQATT, CDR2 SNEGSKA (reference sequence). V was cut by 3 bases and J by 5 bases, with 23 bases left in between.

This clonotype came up once. The V gene is TRBV20-1, the J gene TRBJ1-2; D unclear. CDR3 length: 15 residues. V was cut by 2 bases and J by 6 bases, with 19 bases left in between. CDR1 and CDR2 (germline): DFQATT, SNEGSKA (reference sequence). Here the CDR3 DNA reads TGCAGTGCTAGACCTGTATCGGAGTATGCCCATGGCTACACCTTC. Its translation is CSARPVSEYAHGYTF.

The rearrangement joins TRBV6-6 to TRBJ2-3; 8 nucleotides agree with TRBD2. CDR3 length: 13 residues. With V trimmed by 10 bases and J by 6 bases, 9 bases remained unmatched. Germline lookup yields CDR1 MNHNY and CDR2 SVGAGI (reference sequence). DNA for the CDR3: TGTGCCACGACCTTAGCGGGAAGGGATACGCAGTATTTT. It specifies CATTLAGRDTQYF.

The rearrangement uses TRBV7-2 and TRBJ2-1, with 11 bases fitting TRBD2. The trim removed 1 base at V and 3 bases at J, leaving 8 bases unmatched. CDR3 length: 18 residues. The germline V gene encodes CDR1 SGHTA and CDR2 FQGNSA. CDR3 nucleotide sequence: TGTGCCAGCAGCTTAGGGAGTCTAGCGGGAGGCTTCTACAATGAGCAGTTCTTC. Its translation is CASSLGSLAGGFYNEQFF.

The chain employs TRBV28 and TRBJ2-5; a possible D gene is TRBD2 (5 bases). The J call may not be correct, given that the DNA end is closer to TRBJ2-7. The CDR3 length is 13 residues. CDR1 MDHEN and CDR2 SYDVKM come from the germline V gene. CDR3 region: CATTYGGLYEQYF. The DNA of the CDR3 is TGTGCCACCACCTACGGAGGTCTATACGAGCAGTACTTC.

In the case of this clonotype: One end of the junction does not line up with germline, which may come from a read error. This rearrangement joins TRBV6-6 to TRBJ2-3; D not certain. The CDR3 has 14 amino acids. Germline V CDR1 and CDR2: MNHNY, SVGAGI (reference sequence). The CDR3 DNA sequence: TGTGCCAGCATTTACTCGAGAAGCACAGATACGCAGTATTTT. It is translated as CASIYSRSTDTQYF.

This rearrangement joins TRBV20-1 to TRBJ2-5; TRBD2 is a possible D gene (7 bases). CDR3 length: 16 amino acids. V was pared by 3 bases and J by 2 bases, with 19 bases between. Germline V CDR1 and CDR2: DFQATT, SNEGSKA (reference sequence). DNA for the CDR3: TGCAGTGCTAGCGGTTCGAGGGGGGGGAGACAAGAGACCCAGTACTTC. It encodes CSASGSRGGRQETQYF.

A few counts support this clonotype. A read error may explain this, as a much larger clone is one base away. This chain links TRBV12-3 or TRBV12-4 with TRBJ1-2, with D perhaps matching TRBD1 (5 bases). Trimming cost V 6 bases and J 3 bases, with 11 bases left between them. The CDR3 covers 13 residues. The CDR3 DNA is TGTGCCAGCAGCCCCGCAGGGCACTATGGCTACACCTTC. Translated: CASSPAGHYGYTF.

This clonotype has a handful of counts. The chain couples TRBV7-9 to TRBJ2-1; tentative D call: TRBD1 (6 bases). Trimming removed 5 bases from V and 2 bases from J, with 25 bases in between. The CDR3 length is 19 residues. The germline gives CDR1 SEHNR, CDR2 FQNEAQ (reference sequence). The CDR3 DNA reads TGTGCCAGCAGCAATTTCAGATTCCGGGACACCTTGACCTACAATGAGCAGTTCTTC. Its protein is CASSNFRFRDTLTYNEQFF. The whole variable domain, remainder taken from reference TRBV7-9 and TRBJ2-1, is DTGVSQNPRHKITKRGQNVTFRCDPISEHNRLYWYRQTLGQGPEFLTYFQNEAQLEKSRLLSDRFSAERPKGSFSTLEIQRTEQGDSAMYLCASSNFRFRDTLTYNEQFFGPGTRLTVL.

The sample holds a few counts of this clonotype. The chain uses TRBV28 and TRBJ2-7, with a possible D match to TRBD2 (6 bases). The CDR3 has 14 amino acids. The V gene's germline CDR1 is MDHEN and CDR2 SYDVKM. The V and J ends lost 6 bases and 0 bases respectively, with 12 bases between them. CDR3 region: CASRPGLTSYEQYF. CDR3 coding DNA: TGTGCCAGCAGACCGGGACTGACCTCCTACGAGCAGTACTTC.

Turning to this clonotype: A much larger clonotype is one base distant, so this may be a read error. V and J are TRBV29-1 and TRBJ2-1; a weak D match, TRBD2 (5 bases). The J call is uncertain, as TRBJ2-7 better fits the DNA end. There are 13 residues in the CDR3. Germline V lookup: CDR1 SQVTM, CDR2 ANQGSEA. CDR3 sequence reads: CSVEVGGHNEQYF. CDR3 nucleotides: TGCAGCGTTGAAGTCGGCGGGCACAATGAGCAGTACTTC.

In the case of this clonotype: A much more abundant neighbour one base away suggests this may be a read error. This chain uses TRBV20-1 with TRBJ2-1, with 7 bases that match TRBD2. Per the germline V gene, CDR1 is DFQATT and CDR2 is SNEGSKA (reference sequence). The CDR3 totals 16 residues. Germline trimming cut 4 bases from V and 8 bases from J; bases unmatched to any gene: 17. CDR3 nucleotide sequence: TGCAGTGCTAAGTCTATGCGGGGGATGGACTCGGATGAGCAGTTCTTC. Translation gives CSAKSMRGMDSDEQFF.

This clonotype was detected many times. In DNA form, the CDR3 reads TGCGCCAGCAGCCAAGATCCGGGGCGGGATGAGCAGTTCTTC. Amino acid sequence: CASSQDPGRDEQFF. The chain is built from TRBV4-1 and TRBJ2-1; D is tentatively TRBD1 or TRBD2 (5 bases each). Per the germline V gene, CDR1 is MGHRA and CDR2 is YSYEKL. V gave up 0 bases and J gave up 8 bases, with 11 bases separating them. The CDR3 runs 14 residues.

In its sample, this clonotype was seen a few times. The chain combines TRBV6-1 with TRBJ2-1, with 10 bases matching TRBD2. The V and J ends lost 6 bases and 0 bases, in that order; junction bases with no gene match: 20. Per germline, CDR1 MNHNS and CDR2 SASEGT. The CDR3 covers 21 residues. CDR3 nucleotide sequence: TGTGCCAGCAGCTTCCCAGTTTCAGGGACTAGCGCGTTCAGCTCCTACAATGAGCAGTTCTTC. Amino acid sequence: CASSFPVSGTSAFSSYNEQFF.

The J gene is TRBJ1-4, the V gene TRBV7-9; 7 positions match TRBD1. The J segment lost 3 bases and the V segment lost 4 bases, leaving 5 bases of the junction unmatched. This CDR3 contains 15 residues. Germline CDR1 SEHNR, CDR2 FQNEAQ (reference sequence). The CDR3, as DNA: TGTGCCAGCAGCTCCCTCGGACAGGCTAATGAAAAACTGTTTTTT. Protein: CASSSLGQANEKLFF.

This clonotype showed up many times. The chain links TRBV7-2 to TRBJ2-1, with a tentative D call TRBD2 (5 bases). Per the germline V gene, CDR1 is SGHTA and CDR2 is FQGNSA. V was cut by 2 bases and J by 0 bases, with 8 bases left in between. The CDR3 runs to 15 residues. The CDR3 sequence: CASSLKGSSYNEQFF. The CDR3 coding sequence is TGTGCCAGCAGCTTAAAAGGGAGCTCCTACAATGAGCAGTTCTTC.

The count of this clonotype is one. At one end the junction does not follow the germline gene, possibly because of a read error. CDR3: CANSQETAQGVSHGYTF. The CDR3, as DNA: TGTGCCAACAGCCAAGAGACCGCACAGGGGGTCTCCCATGGCTACACCTTC. The chain is built from TRBV3-1 and TRBJ1-2, with 8 nucleotides matching TRBD1. Germline V gene sequence: CDR1 LGHDT, CDR2 YNNKEL (reference sequence). The CDR3 loop spans 17 amino acids.

At least ten counts were recorded for this clonotype. V gene TRBV5-1 combines with J gene TRBJ2-7, with TRBD2 matching 14 bases. The length of the CDR3 is 14 residues. CDR1 is SGHRS, CDR2 YFSETQ, per germline. V was pared by 2 bases and J by 7 bases, with 2 bases of the junction left unmatched. The CDR3 DNA sequence: TGCGCCAGCAGCTTCGGGACTAGCGGGGGTGAGCAGTACTTC. Amino acids: CASSFGTSGGEQYF.

This clonotype was detected ten times or more. The chain has TRBV29-1 and TRBJ1-1, with unresolved D. CDR3 length: 11 amino acids. V lost 5 bases and J lost 5, with 9 bases in between. Germline CDR1 is SQVTM and CDR2 is ANQGSEA. The CDR3 coding sequence is TGCAGCGTTTTCCGGGAAACTGAAGCTTTCTTT. Its protein is CSVFRETEAFF.

This chain uses TRBV21-1 with TRBJ2-6. TRBV21-1 is a pseudogene locus. The CDR3 consists of 18 residues. CDR3 bases: TGTGCCAGCAGGGGCTGGGCAGGCTGCCGCTCTGGGGCCAACGTCCTGACTTTC. This translates into CASRGWAGCRSGANVLTF.

This chain links TRBV29-1 with TRBJ2-2, with TRBD1 matching over 9 bases. The CDR3 spans 16 residues. The V gene end was trimmed by 0 bases and the J gene end by 4 bases; junction bases not matched to a gene: 6. Per the germline V gene, CDR1 is SQVTM and CDR2 is ANQGSEA. CDR3 DNA: TGCAGCGTTGAAGAGCAGGACAGGGGTCGCACCGGGGAGCTGTTTTTT. Translating gives CSVEEQDRGRTGELFF.

As concerns this clonotype: The junction differs from germline at one of its ends, possibly a read error. The CDR3 DNA reads as TGTGCCAGCAGCGTAATGGACGGAATCTATGGCTCCACCTTC. Its protein is CASSVMDGIYGSTF. The chain joins TRBV9 to TRBJ1-2; D gene unclear. Germline V gene sequence: CDR1 SGDLS, CDR2 YYNGEE. CDR3 length equals 14 residues.

A note on this clonotype: A read error may produce the germline difference seen at one junction end. The chain couples TRBV20-1 to TRBJ2-1; TRBD2 matches 8 bases. The V gene's germline CDR1 is DFQATT and CDR2 SNEGSKA (reference sequence). The CDR3 extends over 16 amino acids. CDR3 sequence: CSARDQLAGAYNEHFF. The CDR3 DNA follows: TGCAGTGCTAGAGATCAGCTAGCGGGCGCCTACAATGAGCACTTCTTC.

The chain employs TRBV5-5 and TRBJ2-7; 11 bases agree with TRBD1. The CDR3 runs 16 residues. Trimming at V came to 4 bases and at J to 3 bases, leaving 9 bases not matched to a gene. The germline V gene has CDR1 SGHKS and CDR2 YYEKEE (reference sequence). The CDR3 loop reads CASSTAWDRGFYEQYF. The CDR3 bases are TGTGCCAGCAGCACGGCATGGGACAGGGGGTTCTACGAGCAGTACTTC.

About this clonotype: The junction does not match germline at one end; this may be a read error. The rearrangement links TRBV7-2 to TRBJ2-3; 14 bases map to TRBD2. The germline CDR1 and CDR2 sequences are SGHTA and FQGNSA. This CDR3 region has 17 residues. This CDR3 is CASSPDGTSGSTDTQYF. The CDR3 nucleotides are TGTGCCAGCAGCCCAGATGGGACTAGCGGGAGCACGGATACGCAGTATTTT.

This clonotype has at least ten counts. The chain recombines TRBV15 with TRBJ2-5, with 7 nucleotides matching TRBD1. This CDR3 comprises 16 residues. The germline CDR1 and CDR2 sequences are LNHNV and YYDKDF (reference sequence). With V trimmed by 3 bases and J by 4 bases, 11 bases remained unmatched. The CDR3 coding sequence is TGTGCCACCAGCAGGCAGTTGACAGGGTTGCGAGAGACCCAGTACTTC. The encoded protein is CATSRQLTGLRETQYF. Full variable domain (remainder filled in from reference TRBV15 and TRBJ2-5): DAMVIQNPRYQVTQFGKPVTLSCSQTLNHNVMYWYQQKSSQAPKLLFHYYDKDFNNEADTPDNFQSRRPNTSFCFLDIRSPGLGDTAMYLCATSRQLTGLRETQYFGPGTRLLVL.

The genes are TRBV12-3 or TRBV12-4 and TRBJ1-1, with TRBD1 matching 7 bases. The V segment lost 8 bases and the J segment 0 bases; nucleotides outside the gene matches: 6. This CDR3 has 14 amino acids. CDR3 sequence: CASGDSPMNTEAFF. The CDR3 DNA is TGTGCCAGCGGGGACAGCCCGATGAACACTGAAGCTTTCTTT.

V is TRBV7-2 and J is TRBJ2-7; TRBD2 might be the D (6 bases). The germline V gene has CDR1 SGHTA and CDR2 FQGNSA. V was trimmed by 8 bases and J by 6 bases, leaving 20 bases between them. The CDR3 covers 14 residues. The CDR3 bases are TGTGCCAGCCGCCTGGGGGGAACCATGGCCGAGCAGTACTTC. Amino acids: CASRLGGTMAEQYF.

The chain carries TRBV7-9 and TRBJ2-1, with D tentatively TRBD1 or TRBD2 (6 bases each). This CDR3 is built from 18 residues. CDR1 and CDR2 (germline): SEHNR, FQNEAQ (reference sequence). Deletions cut 5 bases from V and 4 bases from J, with 24 bases between. DNA of the CDR3: TGTGCCAGCAGCAACCGGTATGAGGCGGGGCAGGGGTACAATGAGCAGTTCTTC. Translating it yields CASSNRYEAGQGYNEQFF.

V and J are TRBV10-2 and TRBJ2-2; D perhaps matches TRBD2 (5 bases). V lost 11 bases, J lost 0 bases, and 10 bases lay in between. This CDR3 contains 13 residues. Germline loops: CDR1 WSHSY, CDR2 SAAADI. The CDR3 sequence: CAFLSANTGELFF. CDR3 sequence (DNA): TGCGCCTTTCTTAGCGCGAACACCGGGGAGCTGTTTTTT.

CDR3 amino acids: CATSRELWGLQYF. CDR3 DNA: TGTGCCACCAGCAGAGAACTTTGGGGTCTCCAGTACTTC. The chain is built from TRBV15 and TRBJ2-5; D is undetermined. This CDR3 has 13 amino acids. Germline CDR1 LNHNV, CDR2 YYDKDF (reference sequence). V dropped 0 bases and J dropped 10 bases, with 12 bases sitting between them.